Below, 2 T cell receptor beta chains from the same sample are listed, as sequenced in a study of identical twins (TCRdb year 2016). Library creation used 5' RACE. Sequencing was carried out with an Illumina HiSeq 2000. The public reads were reanalyzed by TCRdb: fastp trimming at Q25, MiXCR alignment, in-frame beta chains only. Records with the same CDR3 protein are collapsed into one entry carrying the most frequent genes and DNA. The sample records around 250,000 distinct CDR3 sequences, more than 9.5% of which are singletons. The ten biggest clones cover about 4% of the sample. The same data also went into a second study, on yellow fever vaccine responses in identical twins.

Material: memory (CD45RO+) T cells sorted from blood. The sample's cell subset or site, from its label and the paper: CD45RO+ enriched T cells. Receptors originate from a woman in her late teens or twenties in good health.

This clonotype was picked up many times. The V call is TRBV12-3 or TRBV12-4, the J call TRBJ2-5; TRBD1 matches 7 bases. The CDR3 runs 15 residues. The V and J ends lost 6 bases and 3 bases, in that order; junction bases with no gene match: 10. The CDR3, as DNA: TGTGCCAGCAGCTCGTCTGGGGACAGAAAAGAGACCCAGTACTTC. Encoded protein: CASSSSGDRKETQYF.

This clonotype was seen a few times. This chain uses TRBV6-5 with TRBJ2-7; TRBD1 aligns across 7 bases. The CDR3 consists of 14 residues. The V gene's germline CDR1 is MNHEY and CDR2 SVGAGI. With 2 bases clipped from V and 2 bases from J, the junction kept 3 bases outside the gene matches. This CDR3 is CASSYGTVTYEQYF. For the CDR3, the DNA is TGTGCCAGCAGTTACGGGACAGTTACCTACGAGCAGTACTTC.